These 19 T cell receptor beta chains came from one sample sequenced in a study of OX40 agonist ivuxolimab in advanced cancers. The protocol used for the library was the immunoSEQ multiplex PCR assay. The source is immuneACCESS, and TCRdb retained only in-frame sequences with V and J called. Part of the clones is not carried over; for the studies checked, unresolved V genes explain less than half of this, and the remainder is unexplained. This sample is represented by about 41,000 clones; roughly 82% of them were singletons. 2% to 3% of the sample goes to the ten largest clones. Sequences were derived from CD4+ or CD8+ T cells sorted from blood, sampled in a trial of the OX40 agonist ivuxolimab. The receptors stem from an adult with an advanced solid tumor such as melanoma, head and neck, liver or kidney cancer.

This chain links TRBV27 with TRBJ2-7; D is possibly TRBD2 (6 bases). Per the germline V gene, CDR1 is MNHEY and CDR2 is SMNVEV (reference sequence). There are 13 residues in the CDR3. V lost 4 bases and J 6 bases, leaving 13 bases between the germline ends. The CDR3 is CASSSFGGSEQYF. CDR3 coding DNA: TGTGCCAGCAGTTCTTTCGGGGGTTCCGAGCAGTACTTC.

The gene calls are TRBV30 and TRBJ1-1; no reliable D call. V was shortened by 5 bases and J by 8 bases, with 18 bases between the two germline ends. Germline values: CDR1 GTSNPN, CDR2 SVGIG (reference sequence). CDR3 length equals 13 residues. The CDR3 loop reads CAWSRAPATEAFF. CDR3 DNA: TGTGCCTGGTCCCGGGCCCCGGCGACGGAAGCTTTCTTT.

The chain links TRBV5-1 to TRBJ1-3, with 8 bases identical to TRBD1. Germline values: CDR1 SGHRS, CDR2 YFSETQ. Trimming removed 0 bases from V and 4 bases from J; junction bases left unmatched: 3. The CDR3 runs to 15 residues. The CDR3 region has the DNA TGCGCCAGCAGCTTGGTACAGGGGGGCGGAAACACCATATATTTT. Its translation is CASSLVQGGGNTIYF.

This clone was found a few times. The genes are TRBV4-2 and TRBJ2-1, with D tentatively TRBD1 (6 bases). CDR3 length: 13 residues. V lost 3 bases to trimming and J lost 6 bases, with 9 bases between them. Germline CDR1 is LGHNA and CDR2 is YNFKEQ. The DNA for the CDR3 is TGTGCCAGCAGCCAGGGACATCGCAATGAGCAGTTCTTC. Translated: CASSQGHRNEQFF.

The genes are TRBV29-1 and TRBJ2-5; D remains ambiguous. Germline assignment: CDR1 SQVTM and CDR2 ANQGSEA. The CDR3 covers 13 residues. Trimming removed 6 bases from V and 5 bases from J, with 16 bases in between. CDR3 in amino acids: CSVTPSDRETQYF. CDR3 coding DNA: TGCAGCGTAACTCCAAGCGACCGGGAGACCCAGTACTTC.

The chain combines TRBV2 with TRBJ2-3; 7 positions match TRBD1. This CDR3 is 15 amino acids long. Trimming removed 6 bases from V and 2 bases from J; junction bases left unmatched: 8. CDR1 and CDR2 from the germline V gene are SNHLY and FYNNEI. The CDR3, as DNA: TGTGCCAGCAGAGACCCGGGACAGCCCACAGATACGCAGTATTTT. Residues: CASRDPGQPTDTQYF.

This chain joins TRBV7-7 and TRBJ2-2; 9 bases are shared with TRBD1. CDR1 SSHAT and CDR2 FNYEAQ come from the germline V gene (reference sequence). The CDR3 covers 15 residues. Trimming at V came to 5 bases and at J to 5 bases, leaving 6 bases not matched to a gene. In nucleotides, the CDR3 is TGTGCCAGCAGCCCACAGGGGGCGATTACCGGGGAGCTGTTTTTT. This codes for CASSPQGAITGELFF.

The chain is built from TRBV15 and TRBJ1-3; the D gene is possibly TRBD1 (6 bases). Germline CDR1 LNHNV, CDR2 YYDKDF (reference sequence). V lost 4 bases to trimming and J lost 3 bases, with 13 bases between them. This CDR3 has 15 amino acids. As DNA, the CDR3 is TGTGCCACCAGCAAGGGTGAGGACAGTGGAAACACCATATATTTT. Encoded protein: CATSKGEDSGNTIYF. The full variable domain, rest sourced from reference TRBV15 and TRBJ1-3, is DAMVIQNPRYQVTQFGKPVTLSCSQTLNHNVMYWYQQKSSQAPKLLFHYYDKDFNNEADTPDNFQSRRPNTSFCFLDIRSPGLGDTAMYLCATSKGEDSGNTIYFGEGSWLTVV.

The gene calls are TRBV10-1 and TRBJ1-6; D is possibly TRBD1 (5 bases). There are 14 residues in the CDR3. V was pared by 6 bases and J by 9 bases, with 15 bases between. Germline lookup yields CDR1 WNHNN and CDR2 SYGVQD (reference sequence). CDR3 coding DNA: TGCGCCAGCAGCGTCAGGGCGACGGGTTCACCCCTCCACTTT. This translates into CASSVRATGSPLHF.

There are a few counts of this clone. The V call is TRBV7-6, the J call TRBJ2-2; D may be TRBD1 (6 bases). The CDR3 is 14 residues long. Trimming cost V 5 bases and J 2 bases, with 9 bases left between them. In germline, CDR1 is SGHVS, CDR2 FNYEAQ. The CDR3 DNA is TGTGCCAGCAGCATGGACAGAAACACCGGGGAGCTGTTTTTT. Translating gives CASSMDRNTGELFF.

The J gene is TRBJ1-1, the V gene TRBV7-2; D is possibly TRBD1 (5 bases). Trimming took 5 bases from V and 6 from J, leaving 16 bases between them. CDR1 is SGHTA, CDR2 FQGNSA, per germline. The CDR3 spans 14 residues. Written as DNA, the CDR3 is TGTGCCAGCAGCCCCGCGGGGCGGGCAGCTGAAGCTTTCTTT. This encodes CASSPAGRAAEAFF.

The chain has TRBV27 and TRBJ2-7; D not certain. With 0 bases removed from V and 6 bases from J, the gap between germline ends came to 9 bases. The CDR3 is made up of 13 amino acids. Per the germline V gene, CDR1 is MNHEY and CDR2 is SMNVEV (reference sequence). DNA for the CDR3: TGTGCCAGCAGTTTATCGAAGGGTCGCGAGCAGTACTTC. It specifies CASSLSKGREQYF.

The genes are TRBV7-2 and TRBJ2-7, with 11 bases that match TRBD2. This CDR3 comprises 15 residues. V trimming: 5 bases; J trimming: 0 bases; junction bases outside the gene matches: 3. Germline CDR1 and CDR2: SGHTA and FQGNSA. Written as DNA, the CDR3 is TGTGCCAGCAGCACCACTAGCGGGGGCTCCTACGAGCAGTACTTC. Its translation: CASSTTSGGSYEQYF.

The chain uses TRBV28 and TRBJ1-6, with D unclear. The CDR3 is 12 amino acids. The V gene's germline CDR1 is MDHEN and CDR2 SYDVKM. V was trimmed by 7 bases and J by 6 bases, leaving 7 bases between them. The CDR3 here is CASNVGNSPLHF. Here the CDR3 DNA reads TGTGCCAGCAACGTTGGTAATTCACCCCTCCACTTT.

The chain couples TRBV21-1 to TRBJ2-7. TRBV21-1 has pseudogene status. This CDR3 has 13 residues. CDR3: CASSKEVPDEQYF. In nucleotides, the CDR3 is TGTGCCAGCAGCAAAGAGGTACCAGACGAGCAGTACTTC.

This clone has just a few counts. This sequence joins TRBV6-5 and TRBJ2-2, with 11 positions matching TRBD2. V gave up 3 bases and J gave up 2 bases; unmatched junction bases: 2. Germline V gene data show CDR1 as MNHEY and CDR2 as SVGAGI. The CDR3 totals 16 residues. CDR3 loop: CASSYGTSGNTGELFF. CDR3 bases: TGTGCCAGCAGTTATGGGACTAGCGGTAACACCGGGGAGCTGTTTTTT.

The chain combines TRBV27 with TRBJ2-3, with D hard to call. The V and J ends lost 4 bases and 6 bases respectively, with 11 bases between them. The germline V gene encodes CDR1 MNHEY and CDR2 SMNVEV (reference sequence). The CDR3 sequence is 13 residues long. In DNA, the CDR3 is TGTGCCAGCAGTTCAAAGGGTAGGGATACGCAGTATTTT. It encodes CASSSKGRDTQYF.

J is TRBJ2-7 and V is TRBV10-3; possibly TRBD2 for D (6 bases). V was cut by 6 bases and J by 5 bases, with 11 bases left in between. Germline V CDR1 and CDR2: ENHRY, SYGVKD. The length of the CDR3 is 12 residues. CDR3 sequence: CAISQRENEQYF. CDR3 nucleotides: TGTGCCATCAGCCAACGGGAGAACGAGCAGTACTTC.

This clone was picked up one time. The J gene is TRBJ2-7, the V gene TRBV6-5; possibly TRBD2 for D (5 bases). V was trimmed by 0 bases and J by 6 bases, leaving 9 bases between them. This CDR3 is 13 amino acids long. Germline V gives CDR1 MNHEY, CDR2 SVGAGI. The CDR3 here is CASSYSDRGEQYF. CDR3 in DNA: TGTGCCAGCAGTTACTCTGACCGGGGCGAGCAGTACTTC.